This T cell receptor beta chain is from a study of T cell responses to AZD1222 COVID-19 vaccine. Study outcomes and limitations: Sampling captured repertoires only after the peak T cell response.

Points on this clone: What it binds is not known.

Using immunoSEQ multiplex PCR, the repertoire was profiled, and TCRdb retains in-frame clones only, with some absent. The table records about 190,000 clones, roughly 92% of them present only once. Germline-derived CDR1 and CDR2 are MGHRA and YSYEKL. This CDR3 contains 14 residues. V dropped 3 bases and J dropped 2 bases, with 10 bases sitting between them. The rearrangement uses TRBV4-1 and TRBJ1-2; D not certain. The starting material was peripheral blood, obtained on day 0 of AZD1222 vaccination. This clonotype was obtained from an adult in good health. The CDR3 nucleotides read TGCGCCAGCAGCCAGGGTGACCTGAACTATGGCTACACCTTC. This codes for CASSQGDLNYGYTF.